This TCR beta chain came from a study of cytomegalovirus exposure and HLA in healthy donors. Study-wide results and caveats: The study designated roughly 160 TCR beta chains cytomegalovirus-associated.

There are 17 residues in the CDR3. V was clipped by 5 bases and J by 1 base; unmatched bases: 12. Germline CDR1 reads MDHEN; CDR2 reads SYDVKM. This clone was detected many times. Its antigen is unidentified. Researchers ran the PCR with 60 Vbeta and 13 Jbeta primers. The data were produced by immunoSEQ multiplex PCR, yet TCRdb's version contains in-frame clones alone and is incomplete. The repertoire includes 85,000 to 100,000 clones, 55% to 75% of them detected once, and 2.5% to 3% sits in the top ten. V gene TRBV28 combines with J gene TRBJ1-1; 8 nucleotides line up with TRBD1. The TCR originated in a man aged 45 to 65 in good health and CMV-seronegative. Source material: PBMCs. The CDR3 sequence: CASSPYRDRNGNTEAFF. In nucleotides, the CDR3 is TGTGCCAGCAGTCCGTACCGGGACAGGAATGGGAACACTGAAGCTTTCTTT.